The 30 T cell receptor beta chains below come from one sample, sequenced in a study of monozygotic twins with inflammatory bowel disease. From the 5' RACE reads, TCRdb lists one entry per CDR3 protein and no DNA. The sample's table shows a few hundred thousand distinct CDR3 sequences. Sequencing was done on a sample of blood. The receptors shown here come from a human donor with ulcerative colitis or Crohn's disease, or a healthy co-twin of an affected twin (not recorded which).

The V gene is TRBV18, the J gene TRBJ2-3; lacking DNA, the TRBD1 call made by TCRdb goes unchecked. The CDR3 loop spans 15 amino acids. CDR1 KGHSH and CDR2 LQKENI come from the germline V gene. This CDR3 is CASSPWQGGTDTQYF. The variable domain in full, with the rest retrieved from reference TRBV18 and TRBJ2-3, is NAGVMQNPRHLVRRRGQEARLRCSPMKGHSHVYWYRQLPEEGLKFMVYLQKENIIDESGMPKERFSAEFPKEGPSILRIQQVVRGDSAAYFCASSPWQGGTDTQYFGPGTRLTVL.

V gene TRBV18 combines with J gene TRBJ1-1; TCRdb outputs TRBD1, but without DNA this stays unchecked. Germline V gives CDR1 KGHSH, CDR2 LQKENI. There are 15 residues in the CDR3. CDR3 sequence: CASSAGDRRKTEAFF.

CDR3 residues: CSARRVYEQYF. The chain links TRBV20-1 to TRBJ2-7; TCRdb proposes TRBD2, but this gene call is untestable without DNA. The CDR3 is 11 amino acids. CDR1 is DFQATT, CDR2 SNEGSKA, per germline (reference sequence).

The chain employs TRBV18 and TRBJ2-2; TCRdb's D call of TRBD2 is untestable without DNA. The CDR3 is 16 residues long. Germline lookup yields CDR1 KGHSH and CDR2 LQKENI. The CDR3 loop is CASSPQRGANTGELFF.

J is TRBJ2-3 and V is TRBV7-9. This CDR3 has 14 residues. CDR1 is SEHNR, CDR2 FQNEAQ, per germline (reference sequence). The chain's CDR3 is CASSLSTRTDTQYF.

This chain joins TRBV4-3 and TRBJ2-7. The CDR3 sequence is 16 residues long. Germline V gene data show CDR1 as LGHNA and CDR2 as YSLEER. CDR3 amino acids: CASSQGAAGSSYEQYF.

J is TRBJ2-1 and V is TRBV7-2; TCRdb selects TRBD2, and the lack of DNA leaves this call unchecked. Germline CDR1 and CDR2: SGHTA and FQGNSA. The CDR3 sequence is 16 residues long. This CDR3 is CASSFYGTPTKRQQFF.

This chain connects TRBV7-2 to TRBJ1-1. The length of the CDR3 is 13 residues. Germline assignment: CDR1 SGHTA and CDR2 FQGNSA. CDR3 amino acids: CASSLGVTAEAFF. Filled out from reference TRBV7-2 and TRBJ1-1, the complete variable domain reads GAGVSQSPSNKVTEKGKDVELRCDPISGHTALYWYRQSLGQGLEFLIYFQGNSAPDKSGLPSDRFSAERTGGSVSTLTIQRTQQEDSAVYLCASSLGVTAEAFFGQGTRLTVV.

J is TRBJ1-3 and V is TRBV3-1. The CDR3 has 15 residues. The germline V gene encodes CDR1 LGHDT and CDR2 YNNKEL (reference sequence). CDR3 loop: CASSPSVGSGNTIYF.

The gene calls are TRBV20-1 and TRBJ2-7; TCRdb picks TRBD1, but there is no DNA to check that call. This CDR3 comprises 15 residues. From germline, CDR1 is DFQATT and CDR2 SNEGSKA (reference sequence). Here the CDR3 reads CSARDRGTGSHEQYF.

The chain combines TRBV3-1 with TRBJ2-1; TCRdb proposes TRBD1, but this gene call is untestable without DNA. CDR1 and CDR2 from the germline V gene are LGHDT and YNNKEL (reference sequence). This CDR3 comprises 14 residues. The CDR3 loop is CASSPWTGEYEQFF.

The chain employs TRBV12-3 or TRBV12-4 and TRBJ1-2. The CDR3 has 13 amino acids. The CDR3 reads CASSSGANYGYTF.

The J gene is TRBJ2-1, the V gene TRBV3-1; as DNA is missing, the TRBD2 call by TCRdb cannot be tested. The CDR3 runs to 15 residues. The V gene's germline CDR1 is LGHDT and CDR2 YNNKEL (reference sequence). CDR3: CASSQELAGHNEQFF.

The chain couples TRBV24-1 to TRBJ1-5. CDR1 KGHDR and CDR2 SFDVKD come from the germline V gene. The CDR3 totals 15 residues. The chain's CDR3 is CATSDRTGAHQPQHF.

The CDR3 reads CATKPAAASYEQYF. The V call is TRBV7-2, the J call TRBJ2-7; TCRdb calls TRBD2, which cannot be checked without DNA. Germline V gives CDR1 SGHTA, CDR2 FQGNSA. The length of the CDR3 is 14 residues.

CDR3 loop: CASSQESSYNEQFF. This chain uses TRBV4-3 with TRBJ2-1. The CDR3 extends over 14 amino acids. Germline-derived CDR1 and CDR2 are LGHNA and YSLEER.

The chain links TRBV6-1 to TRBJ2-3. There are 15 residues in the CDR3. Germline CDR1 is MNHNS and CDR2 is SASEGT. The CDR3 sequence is CASRILASWADTQYF.

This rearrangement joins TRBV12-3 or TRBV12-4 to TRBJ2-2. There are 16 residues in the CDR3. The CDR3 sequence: CASSLWGRSDTGELFF.

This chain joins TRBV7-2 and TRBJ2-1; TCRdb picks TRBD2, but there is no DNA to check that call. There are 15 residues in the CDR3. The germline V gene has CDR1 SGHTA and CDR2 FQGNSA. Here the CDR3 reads CATTLSSAGYNEQFF.

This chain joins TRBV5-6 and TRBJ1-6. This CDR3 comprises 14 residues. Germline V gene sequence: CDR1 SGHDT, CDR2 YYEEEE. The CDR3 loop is CASSWSAYNSPLHF.

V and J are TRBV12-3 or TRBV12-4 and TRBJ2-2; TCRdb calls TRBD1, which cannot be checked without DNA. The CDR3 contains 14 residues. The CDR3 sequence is CASSRNRGPGELFF.

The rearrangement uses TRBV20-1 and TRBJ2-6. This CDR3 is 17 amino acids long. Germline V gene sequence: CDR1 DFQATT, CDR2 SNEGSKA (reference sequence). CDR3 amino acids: CSARGSQGSSGANVLTF.

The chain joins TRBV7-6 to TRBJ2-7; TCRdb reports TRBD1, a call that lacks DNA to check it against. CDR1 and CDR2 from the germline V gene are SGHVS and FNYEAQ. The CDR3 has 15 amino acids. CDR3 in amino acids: CASSPVRTGHNEQYF.

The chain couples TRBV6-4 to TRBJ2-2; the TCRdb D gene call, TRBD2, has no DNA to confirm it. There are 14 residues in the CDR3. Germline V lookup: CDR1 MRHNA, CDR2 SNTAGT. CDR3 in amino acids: CASSDVSGTGELFF.

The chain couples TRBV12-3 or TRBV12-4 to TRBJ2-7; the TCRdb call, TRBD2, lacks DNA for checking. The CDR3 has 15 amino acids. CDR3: CASSHPGLAGREQYF.

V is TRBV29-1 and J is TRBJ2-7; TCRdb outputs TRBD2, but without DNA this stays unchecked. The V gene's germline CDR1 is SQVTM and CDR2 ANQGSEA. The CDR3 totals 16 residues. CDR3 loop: CSVVAGSKRQSYEQYF.

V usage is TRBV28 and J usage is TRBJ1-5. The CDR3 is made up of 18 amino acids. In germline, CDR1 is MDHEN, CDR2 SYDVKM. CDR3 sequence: CASSLSRWGAYSNQPQHF.

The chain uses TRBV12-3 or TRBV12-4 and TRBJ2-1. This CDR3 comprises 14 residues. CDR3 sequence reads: CATNLDSSYNELFF.

The CDR3 protein is CATSDITTSGITDTQYF. This chain uses TRBV24-1 with TRBJ2-3; TCRdb gives TRBD2 as the D gene, but with no DNA this cannot be confirmed. The CDR3 length is 17 residues. Germline V gene data show CDR1 as KGHDR and CDR2 as SFDVKD.

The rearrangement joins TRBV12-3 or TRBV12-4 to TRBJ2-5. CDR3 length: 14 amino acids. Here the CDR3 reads CASSLGDPQETQYF.